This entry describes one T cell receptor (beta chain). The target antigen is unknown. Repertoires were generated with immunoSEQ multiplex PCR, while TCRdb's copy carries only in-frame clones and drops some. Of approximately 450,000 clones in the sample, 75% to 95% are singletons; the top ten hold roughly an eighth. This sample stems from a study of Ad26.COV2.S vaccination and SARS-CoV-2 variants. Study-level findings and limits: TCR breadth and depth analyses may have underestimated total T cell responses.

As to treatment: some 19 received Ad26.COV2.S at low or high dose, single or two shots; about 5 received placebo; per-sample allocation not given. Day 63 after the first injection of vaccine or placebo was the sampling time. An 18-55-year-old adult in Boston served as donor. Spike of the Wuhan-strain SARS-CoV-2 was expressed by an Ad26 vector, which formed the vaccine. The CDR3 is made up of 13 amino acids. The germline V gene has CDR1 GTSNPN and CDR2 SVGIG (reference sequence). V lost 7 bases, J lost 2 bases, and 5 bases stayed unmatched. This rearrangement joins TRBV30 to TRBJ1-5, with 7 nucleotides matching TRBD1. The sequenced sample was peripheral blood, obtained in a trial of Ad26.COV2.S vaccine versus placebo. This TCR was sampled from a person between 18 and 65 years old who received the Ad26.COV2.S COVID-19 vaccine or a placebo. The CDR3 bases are TGTGCCTACAGACAGGGAGGCAATCAGCCCCAGCATTTT. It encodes CAYRQGGNQPQHF.